Reported below is one T cell receptor (beta chain). V shed 6 bases and J shed 7 bases, with 12 bases lying between them. This CDR3 has 12 amino acids. In germline, CDR1 is ENHRY, CDR2 SYGVKD. Generated by immunoSEQ multiplex PCR, the TCRdb table keeps only in-frame clones and is missing some. The data hold 200,000 to 250,000 clones, with more than 65% observed a single time. This sample is drawn from a study of blood T cell repertoires in COVID-19. Overall study: COVID-19 samples from acute and convalescent phases originated in the United States, Italy and Spain. PBMCs, B-cell-depleted T cells, or T cells provided the cDNA or gDNA that made up the material.

Sequenced: peripheral blood. The rearrangement uses TRBV10-3 and TRBJ1-1; D gene unclear. The TCR sequence derives from a middle-aged woman with active or convalescent COVID-19. CDR3 sequence reads: CAIRTGSREAFF. The CDR3, as DNA: TGTGCCATCAGGACGGGAAGCCGTGAAGCTTTCTTT.